What follows are 29 T cell receptor beta chains derived from one specimen sequenced in a study of blood T cell repertoires in COVID-19. Produced via immunoSEQ multiplex PCR; TCRdb's table is partial and in-frame only. The sample consists of 200,000 to 250,000 clones, about 81% of them appearing once. Material: PBMCs or T cells enriched from blood (not recorded which). The receptor source for this set is a middle-aged man who had recovered from COVID-19.

The chain joins TRBV7-9 to TRBJ1-2; D uncertain. Trimming took off 7 bases at V and 4 bases at J, with 10 bases between the two ends. The V gene's germline CDR1 is SEHNR and CDR2 FQNEAQ (reference sequence). The CDR3 is 12 amino acids. The CDR3 DNA follows: TGTGCCAGCACCGGTACTGGCTATGGCTACACCTTC. It encodes CASTGTGYGYTF.

The chain employs TRBV2 and TRBJ2-2, with D possibly matching TRBD2 (5 bases). Germline loops: CDR1 SNHLY, CDR2 FYNNEI. The CDR3 is 15 amino acids. Trimming removed 4 bases at V and 5 bases at J, with 14 bases between. CDR3 DNA: TGTGCCAGCAGTGGATCGGCAGGCGGGACCGGGGAGCTGTTTTTT. It encodes CASSGSAGGTGELFF.

The rearrangement uses TRBV4-1 and TRBJ2-3, with TRBD2 identical over 9 bases. V lost 2 bases and J lost 1; bases outside the gene matches: 7. Per germline, CDR1 MGHRA and CDR2 YSYEKL. The CDR3 is made up of 17 amino acids. CDR3 nucleotides: TGCGCCAGCAGCCAACGCCCAGCGGGGGGCCGCACAGATACGCAGTATTTT. Its protein product is CASSQRPAGGRTDTQYF.

The chain links TRBV2 to TRBJ1-6, with 8 positions matching TRBD1. CDR1 SNHLY and CDR2 FYNNEI come from the germline V gene. Trimming cost V 5 bases and J 9 bases; bases outside gene matches: 6. The CDR3 runs 14 residues. The CDR3 coding sequence is TGTGCCAGCAGTCCTCGACAGGGGACTTCACCCCTCCACTTT. It encodes CASSPRQGTSPLHF.

The gene calls are TRBV11-2 and TRBJ1-1; TRBD1 matches 8 bases. V shed 5 bases and J 5 bases; nucleotides not matched to a gene: 19. The CDR3 consists of 18 residues. Per the germline V gene, CDR1 is SGHAT and CDR2 is FQNNGV. The CDR3: CASSPRTGIVSDATEAFF. The DNA for the CDR3 is TGTGCCAGCAGCCCGCGGACAGGGATAGTATCGGATGCTACTGAAGCTTTCTTT.

A remark on this clone: Its ends do not fully match the called genes, so a read error is possible. In DNA form, the CDR3 reads TGTGCCAGCAGCCAAGATCGGACAGCCCGGTGGTGCTTT. It yields the protein CASSQDRTARWCF. This sequence joins TRBV3-1 (or the pseudogene TRBV3-2) and TRBJ1-1, with D maybe TRBD1 (6 bases). The CDR3 has 13 amino acids. The germline gives CDR1 LGHDT, CDR2 YNNKEL (reference sequence).

The chain uses TRBV19 and TRBJ1-2, with D hard to call. V lost 2 bases, J lost 0 bases, and 10 bases lay in between. The CDR3 contains 15 residues. Germline V gives CDR1 LNHDA, CDR2 SQIVND (reference sequence). For the CDR3, the DNA is TGTGCCAGTAGTATACGTGTGGGAGCTAACTATGGCTACACCTTC. Translating it yields CASSIRVGANYGYTF. Filled out from reference TRBV19 and TRBJ1-2, the complete variable domain reads DGGITQSPKYLFRKEGQNVTLSCEQNLNHDAMYWYRQDPGQGLRLIYYSQIVNDFQKGDIAEGYSVSREKKESFPLTVTSAQKNPTAFYLCASSIRVGANYGYTFGSGTRLTVV.

This chain uses TRBV5-1 with TRBJ2-1; a weak D match, TRBD1 (6 bases). CDR1 is SGHRS and CDR2 is YFSETQ in the germline V gene. V lost 4 bases to trimming and J lost 0 bases, with 11 bases between them. The CDR3 consists of 15 residues. The CDR3 protein is CASSRTGPSYNEQFF. Written as DNA, the CDR3 is TGCGCCAGCAGCCGTACAGGGCCCTCCTACAATGAGCAGTTCTTC.

The V call is TRBV9, the J call TRBJ1-2; 7 positions agree with TRBD1. Looked up from germline, CDR1 is SGDLS and CDR2 is YYNGEE. After removal of 2 bases from V and 10 bases from J, the junction contained 8 bases not matched to a gene. The CDR3 runs to 13 residues. The CDR3 bases are TGTGCCAGCAGCGTGCCGGGACAGCAGACCTACACCTTC. Its translation: CASSVPGQQTYTF.

The chain is built from TRBV5-1 and TRBJ1-2; 11 bases map to TRBD1. The ends lost 4 bases at V and 2 bases at J; junction bases unmatched: 4. The CDR3 is 15 amino acids. Germline assignment: CDR1 SGHRS and CDR2 YFSETQ. The CDR3 DNA reads as TGCGCCAGCAGCCCAAGGACAGGGGGCAACTATGGCTACACCTTC. It is translated as CASSPRTGGNYGYTF.

Only a few counts were recorded for this clone. The rearrangement links TRBV7-2 to TRBJ2-7; maybe TRBD2 (5 bases). Germline lookup yields CDR1 SGHTA and CDR2 FQGNSA. V lost 2 bases and J 2 bases, leaving 13 bases between the germline ends. The CDR3 has 15 residues. The CDR3 DNA is TGTGCCAGCAGCTTATTGGCGGGTTCAGCCTACGAGCAGTACTTC. It specifies CASSLLAGSAYEQYF.

This rearrangement joins TRBV3-1 (or the pseudogene TRBV3-2) to TRBJ2-7; a possible D gene is TRBD1 (5 bases). The length of the CDR3 is 16 residues. Per the germline V gene, CDR1 is LGHDT and CDR2 is YNNKEL (reference sequence). The V gene lost 4 bases and the J gene lost 2 bases, with 18 bases spanning the gap. In nucleotides, the CDR3 is TGTGCCAGCAGCCTCACCCAGGGTTTTGGCGCCTACGAGCAGTACTTC. It yields the protein CASSLTQGFGAYEQYF.

This chain joins TRBV7-9 and TRBJ1-3; 7 nucleotides agree with TRBD1. The germline V gene encodes CDR1 SEHNR and CDR2 FQNEAQ (reference sequence). The CDR3 length is 14 residues. V shed 7 bases and J 3 bases; nucleotides not matched to a gene: 6. Here the CDR3 DNA reads TGTGCCAGCACCTACACAGGGGTTGGAAACACCATATATTTT. It is translated as CASTYTGVGNTIYF.

This sequence joins TRBV19 and TRBJ1-2; unclear D gene. Trimming stripped 2 bases from V and 6 bases from J, with 19 bases between. Germline V gives CDR1 LNHDA, CDR2 SQIVND (reference sequence). The CDR3 contains 16 residues. In nucleotides, the CDR3 is TGTGCCAGTAGTATAATGTCAGTGGCGGCCGCTCATGGCTACACCTTC. It is translated as CASSIMSVAAAHGYTF.

The V call is TRBV3-1 (or the pseudogene TRBV3-2), the J call TRBJ2-6, with TRBD1 as a possible D gene (6 bases). The CDR3 loop spans 15 amino acids. V was pared by 4 bases and J by 1 base, with 8 bases between. Germline V gene sequence: CDR1 LGHDT, CDR2 YNNKEL (reference sequence). The CDR3 nucleotides are TGTGCCAGCAGCCTAGACAGGTCTGGGGCCAACGTCCTGACTTTC. Its translation: CASSLDRSGANVLTF.

The J gene is TRBJ2-1, the V gene TRBV19; TRBD2 matches 7 bases. V gave up 4 bases and J gave up 4 bases; unmatched junction bases: 10. CDR1 is LNHDA and CDR2 is SQIVND in the germline V gene (reference sequence). The CDR3 runs to 16 residues. The CDR3 loop is CASSTHRSGNYNEQFF. The CDR3 nucleotides are TGTGCCAGTAGTACCCATAGAAGCGGGAATTACAATGAGCAGTTCTTC.

This clone was detected a few times. The rearrangement uses TRBV5-1 and TRBJ2-3; no definite D call. The V end was cut by 0 bases, the J end by 0 bases, with 17 bases between. There are 18 residues in the CDR3. The germline V gene encodes CDR1 SGHRS and CDR2 YFSETQ. CDR3 nucleotide sequence: TGCGCCAGCAGCTTGGCCGCTCTAGGCACTTATAGCACAGATACGCAGTATTTT. Its protein is CASSLAALGTYSTDTQYF.

This chain uses TRBV19 with TRBJ2-2; 7 bases agree with TRBD1. CDR1 LNHDA and CDR2 SQIVND come from the germline V gene (reference sequence). The trim removed 7 bases at V and 1 base at J, leaving 9 bases unmatched. This CDR3 contains 16 residues. This CDR3 is CASMELRTGNTGELFF. For the CDR3, the DNA is TGTGCCAGTATGGAGTTAAGGACAGGGAACACCGGGGAGCTGTTTTTT. The full variable domain, completed using reference TRBV19 and TRBJ2-2, is DGGITQSPKYLFRKEGQNVTLSCEQNLNHDAMYWYRQDPGQGLRLIYYSQIVNDFQKGDIAEGYSVSREKKESFPLTVTSAQKNPTAFYLCASMELRTGNTGELFFGEGSRLTVL.

V gene TRBV6-1 combines with J gene TRBJ2-7, with a weak D call TRBD2 (5 bases). This CDR3 contains 14 residues. Trimming shortened V by 3 bases and J by 4 bases, and 13 bases separated the two germline ends. Germline CDR1 and CDR2: MNHNS and SASEGT. As DNA, the CDR3 is TGTGCCAGCAGTGATCCGGGGATGACTTACGAGCAGTACTTC. Protein product: CASSDPGMTYEQYF.

This clone was seen more than once but under ten times. V usage is TRBV3-1 (or the pseudogene TRBV3-2) and J usage is TRBJ1-2, with no clear D. Deletions cut 4 bases from V and 1 base from J, with 13 bases between. The CDR3 loop spans 15 amino acids. Germline CDR1 and CDR2: LGHDT and YNNKEL (reference sequence). The DNA of the CDR3 is TGTGCCAGCAGCCCTCCGGGTCTCAGTAACTATGGCTACACCTTC. Its translation: CASSPPGLSNYGYTF.

The rearrangement uses TRBV10-3 and TRBJ2-3; perhaps TRBD2 as D (6 bases). Trimming took 7 bases from V and 2 from J, leaving 16 bases between them. Germline values: CDR1 ENHRY, CDR2 SYGVKD. There are 15 residues in the CDR3. In DNA form, the CDR3 reads TGTGCCATCAAACGGACTAACCAGAACACAGATACGCAGTATTTT. Translation: CAIKRTNQNTDTQYF.

The V call is TRBV30, the J call TRBJ1-2; 7 bases align to TRBD1. The length of the CDR3 is 12 residues. The germline V gene encodes CDR1 GTSNPN and CDR2 SVGIG (reference sequence). The J segment lost 8 bases and the V segment lost 2 bases, leaving 5 bases of the junction unmatched. This CDR3 reads CAWSSGGVGYTF. In DNA form, the CDR3 reads TGTGCCTGGAGTTCAGGGGGTGTCGGCTACACCTTC.

The chain recombines TRBV6-5 with TRBJ1-2; D ambiguous. CDR3 length equals 13 residues. CDR1 and CDR2 from the germline V gene are MNHEY and SVGAGI. Trimming took off 2 bases at V and 7 bases at J, with 11 bases between the two ends. The CDR3 nucleotides are TGTGCCAGCAGTTACGTCGAGCAGGCTGGCTACACCTTC. Amino acid sequence: CASSYVEQAGYTF.

The rearrangement uses TRBV11-2 and TRBJ2-1, with TRBD2 as a possible D gene (6 bases). Germline loops: CDR1 SGHAT, CDR2 FQNNGV. CDR3 length equals 15 residues. Trimming left V 4 bases short and J 2 bases short, with 12 bases between. The DNA of the CDR3 is TGTGCCAGCAGCTGGACGGGCGGGGCCTACAATGAGCAGTTCTTC. Its translation is CASSWTGGAYNEQFF.

This chain links TRBV27 with TRBJ2-4; unclear D gene. Trimming took off 5 bases at V and 0 bases at J, with 5 bases between the two ends. Germline CDR1 is MNHEY and CDR2 is SMNVEV (reference sequence). This CDR3 has 13 amino acids. The DNA of the CDR3 is TGTGCCAGCAGTACAGTAGCCAAAAACATTCAGTACTTC. As protein: CASSTVAKNIQYF.

The sample holds one count of this clone. The chain combines TRBV27 with TRBJ2-1; TRBD1 matches at 11 bases. The junction had 15 bases not matched to a gene; V was cut back by 6 bases and J by 8 bases. This CDR3 is built from 17 residues. The germline V gene encodes CDR1 MNHEY and CDR2 SMNVEV (reference sequence). Here the CDR3 DNA reads TGTGCCAGCAGGCGTCAAGGATGGGACAGGGGGAAAGATGAGCAGTTCTTC. This encodes CASRRQGWDRGKDEQFF.

This chain uses TRBV11-2 with TRBJ2-1, with 11 nucleotides matching TRBD2. Germline assignment: CDR1 SGHAT and CDR2 FQNNGV. V dropped 6 bases and J dropped 9; count of bases not matched to a gene: 7. The CDR3 totals 14 residues. CDR3 region: CASSPTSGMGEQFF. The CDR3 DNA sequence: TGTGCCAGCAGTCCGACTAGCGGGATGGGTGAGCAGTTCTTC.

The rearrangement joins TRBV9 to TRBJ1-2, with a possible D match to TRBD1 (6 bases). This CDR3 has 16 residues. The germline CDR1 and CDR2 sequences are SGDLS and YYNGEE. Deletions cut 3 bases from V and 8 bases from J, with 23 bases between. CDR3 in DNA: TGTGCCAGCAGCGCCCAGGGGCAGATTCTTCTAGGGGGCTACACCTTC. The encoded protein is CASSAQGQILLGGYTF.

The genes are TRBV11-2 and TRBJ1-1; D is possibly TRBD1 (6 bases). Per the germline V gene, CDR1 is SGHAT and CDR2 is FQNNGV. V dropped 5 bases and J dropped 0 bases, with 19 bases sitting between them. CDR3 length: 17 amino acids. This CDR3 reads CASSPLTGRYMNTEAFF. Here the CDR3 DNA reads TGTGCCAGCAGCCCCCTTACAGGGCGGTACATGAACACTGAAGCTTTCTTT.